These 18 T cell receptor beta chains share one sample of origin, sequenced in a study of blood T cell repertoires in COVID-19. This table comes from immunoSEQ multiplex PCR, and its TCRdb copy is limited to in-frame clones, with some not included. The table shows 100,000 to 150,000 clones, with around 83% occurring only once. The sequenced sample was peripheral blood. The receptors derive from a man older than 75 with active or convalescent COVID-19.

The chain is built from TRBV4-2 and TRBJ1-6, with D possibly being TRBD1 (5 bases). The CDR3 runs 13 residues. Germline V gene lookup returns CDR1 LGHNA and CDR2 YNFKEQ. Trimming removed 0 bases at V and 13 bases at J, with 10 bases between. The CDR3 DNA reads as TGTGCCAGCAGCCAAGATAGCTCAGGGCCCCTCCACTTT. It codes for CASSQDSSGPLHF.

The V and J genes are TRBV7-3 and TRBJ2-2, with D maybe TRBD1 (6 bases). CDR3 length: 16 amino acids. The V gene lost 8 bases and the J gene lost 5 bases, with 21 bases spanning the gap. Germline assignment: CDR1 SGHTA and CDR2 FQGTGA. The CDR3 here is CASRTLGTMGTGELFF. The CDR3 bases are TGTGCCAGCCGCACCCTCGGGACAATGGGAACCGGGGAGCTGTTTTTT.

This clone has just one count. The chain uses TRBV6-4 and TRBJ2-3; 9 nucleotides line up with TRBD2. Germline V lookup: CDR1 MRHNA, CDR2 SNTAGT. The length of the CDR3 is 17 residues. Trimming cost V 3 bases and J 3 bases; bases outside gene matches: 10. The CDR3 nucleotides read TGTGCCAGCAGTGAACTCCCAGCGGGGGGTGAAACAGATACGCAGTATTTT. Amino acids: CASSELPAGGETDTQYF.

The genes are TRBV15 and TRBJ1-5; 10 bases are a match to TRBD1. V gave up 0 bases and J gave up 2 bases; unmatched junction bases: 1. The CDR3 covers 16 residues. In germline, CDR1 is LNHNV, CDR2 YYDKDF (reference sequence). The CDR3 region has the DNA TGTGCCACCAGCAGAGAAGGGACAGGGGGCAATCAGCCCCAGCATTTT. Translation: CATSREGTGGNQPQHF.

The rearrangement links TRBV12-3 or TRBV12-4 to TRBJ2-2; D uncertain. V gave up 6 bases and J gave up 6 bases, with 5 bases separating them. The CDR3 is 11 amino acids. CDR3 residues: CASRAPGELFF. CDR3 DNA: TGTGCCAGCAGGGCCCCCGGGGAGCTGTTTTTT.

This clone has more than one count but fewer than ten. The CDR3 sequence is CASSQEGARINSPLHF. The CDR3 DNA reads TGTGCCAGCAGCCAAGAGGGGGCCAGGATTAATTCACCCCTCCACTTT. The J gene is TRBJ1-6, the V gene TRBV14; possibly TRBD1 for D (6 bases). Germline V CDR1 and CDR2: SGHDN, FVKESK. The CDR3 loop spans 16 amino acids. The germline V and J ends were trimmed by 0 bases and 6 bases, with 12 bases remaining between them.

This rearrangement joins TRBV3-1 (or the pseudogene TRBV3-2) to TRBJ2-7; D is possibly TRBD1 (5 bases). Trimming shortened V by 1 base and J by 0 bases, and 10 bases separated the two germline ends. Germline lookup yields CDR1 LGHDT and CDR2 YNNKEL (reference sequence). This CDR3 has 15 residues. CDR3 sequence reads: CASSQGTLSSYEQYF. The DNA of the CDR3 is TGTGCCAGCAGCCAAGGGACATTAAGCTCCTACGAGCAGTACTTC.

The chain carries TRBV28 and TRBJ2-7; no firm D call. Deletions cut 7 bases from V and 0 bases from J, with 16 bases between. There are 15 residues in the CDR3. CDR1 and CDR2 from the germline V gene are MDHEN and SYDVKM. This CDR3 reads CASTPSAESSYEQYF. In DNA, the CDR3 is TGTGCCAGCACCCCAAGCGCTGAAAGCTCCTACGAGCAGTACTTC. Full variable domain (remainder filled in from reference TRBV28 and TRBJ2-7): DVKVTQSSRYLVKRTGEKVFLECVQDMDHENMFWYRQDPGLGLRLIYFSYDVKMKEKGDIPEGYSVSREKKERFSLILESASTNQTSMYLCASTPSAESSYEQYFGPGTRLTVT.

The chain joins TRBV6-2 or TRBV6-3 to TRBJ2-7, with TRBD2 identical over 8 bases. This CDR3 has 16 residues. V dropped 4 bases and J dropped 6; count of bases not matched to a gene: 14. Germline V gene sequence: CDR1 MNHEY, CDR2 SVGEGT. The CDR3 DNA follows: TGTGCCAGCAGTTCTACTATGAGCGGGGGACATCGCGAGCAGTACTTC. Residues: CASSSTMSGGHREQYF.

V usage is TRBV7-8 and J usage is TRBJ1-5; D perhaps matches TRBD1 (5 bases). The CDR3 has 12 amino acids. Germline loops: CDR1 SGHVS, CDR2 FQNEAQ. Between the trimmed V and J ends, which lost 5 bases and 9 bases, there was a span of 11 bases. The CDR3 nucleotides are TGTGCCAGCAGCCCGCCGGGGGGGCCCCAGCATTTT. It is translated as CASSPPGGPQHF.

V usage is TRBV10-3 and J usage is TRBJ1-5; the D is unclear. The germline CDR1 and CDR2 sequences are ENHRY and SYGVKD. The V end lost 6 bases, the J end lost 8 bases, and 14 bases lay between the germline ends. The CDR3 extends over 13 amino acids. CDR3 nucleotide sequence: TGTGCCATCAGCCCAACGGGTGAGGAGCCCCAGCATTTT. Translating gives CAISPTGEEPQHF.

V usage is TRBV9 and J usage is TRBJ2-5; TRBD1 agrees at 7 bases. CDR1 is SGDLS and CDR2 is YYNGEE in the germline V gene. V lost 0 bases to trimming and J lost 3 bases; unmatched junction nucleotides: 2. This CDR3 contains 14 residues. The CDR3: CASSVDTGEETQYF. The CDR3 DNA reads TGTGCCAGCAGCGTAGATACAGGGGAAGAGACCCAGTACTTC. The full variable domain, with the rest looked up from reference TRBV9 and TRBJ2-5, is DSGVTQTPKHLITATGQRVTLRCSPRSGDLSVYWYQQSLDQGLQFLIQYYNGEERAKGNILERFSAQQFPDLHSELNLSSLELGDSALYFCASSVDTGEETQYFGPGTRLLVL.

V gene TRBV11-2 combines with J gene TRBJ1-2; D unclear. V lost 2 bases, J lost 2 bases, and 9 bases lay in between. Germline V lookup: CDR1 SGHAT, CDR2 FQNNGV. CDR3 length equals 14 residues. Written as DNA, the CDR3 is TGTGCCAGCAGCTTAAACGGCGGAAACTATGGCTACACCTTC. Its protein is CASSLNGGNYGYTF.

This clone came up a few times. The CDR3 sequence is CASSFMTGSDTQYF. The CDR3 DNA sequence: TGTGCCAGCAGCTTCATGACTGGATCAGATACGCAGTATTTT. This rearrangement joins TRBV9 to TRBJ2-3; D unclear. Germline V gives CDR1 SGDLS, CDR2 YYNGEE. CDR3 size: 14 residues. V was cut by 4 bases and J by 4 bases, with 13 bases left in between.

The V call is TRBV11-3, the J call TRBJ2-1, with 10 bases identical to TRBD2. The V segment lost 2 bases and the J segment 8 bases; nucleotides outside the gene matches: 6. The germline gives CDR1 SGHNT, CDR2 YENEEA. The CDR3 length is 15 residues. CDR3 DNA sequence: TGTGCCAGCAGCTTAAATCCTAGCGGGGGCGATGAGCAGTTCTTC. Residues: CASSLNPSGGDEQFF.

The genes are TRBV9 and TRBJ1-1; 7 bases agree with TRBD1. V trimming: 8 bases; J trimming: 8 bases; junction bases outside the gene matches: 12. CDR1 SGDLS and CDR2 YYNGEE come from the germline V gene. CDR3 length: 13 residues. In DNA form, the CDR3 reads TGTGCCAGGTCAGGGGGAAGAAAGTTAGAAGCTTTCTTT. Protein product: CARSGGRKLEAFF.

The rearrangement uses TRBV9 and TRBJ1-2; no reliable D call. The germline V and J ends were trimmed by 4 bases and 8 bases, with 18 bases remaining between them. Germline V gene lookup returns CDR1 SGDLS and CDR2 YYNGEE. This CDR3 is 14 amino acids long. The CDR3 loop reads CASSPSGRPEGYTF. DNA for the CDR3: TGTGCCAGCAGCCCCTCGGGGAGGCCCGAGGGCTACACCTTC.

The V call is TRBV6-2 or TRBV6-3, the J call TRBJ2-2; D may be TRBD2 (5 bases). Trimming removed 0 bases at V and 5 bases at J, with 7 bases between. The CDR3 covers 14 residues. Per the germline V gene, CDR1 is MNHEY and CDR2 is SVGEGT. CDR3 sequence reads: CASSYSLATGELFF. DNA for the CDR3: TGTGCCAGCAGTTACTCCCTAGCAACCGGGGAGCTGTTTTTT.